This TCR beta chain was retrieved from a study of blood T cell repertoires in COVID-19. Study processing details: Nucleated cell counts were estimated from reference gene primer amplification. Produced via immunoSEQ multiplex PCR; TCRdb's table is partial and in-frame only. Clone size and V and J calls were adopted from that table, with D and trimming inferred from the DNA. Of some 130,000 clones detected, almost 80% appear once; the ten largest clones hold approximately 9.9%. The CDR3 contains 13 residues. The ends were cut back, 0 bases at V and 12 bases at J, with 12 bases in the middle. Per germline, CDR1 SGHAT and CDR2 FQNNGV.

This clonotype was obtained from a man in his 60s who had recovered from COVID-19. Sequencing was performed on peripheral blood. This chain uses TRBV11-2 with TRBJ2-1, with a possible D match to TRBD2 (5 bases). CDR3 amino acids: CASSLESDFPQFF. The CDR3, as DNA: TGTGCCAGCAGCTTAGAATCGGACTTCCCGCAGTTCTTC.